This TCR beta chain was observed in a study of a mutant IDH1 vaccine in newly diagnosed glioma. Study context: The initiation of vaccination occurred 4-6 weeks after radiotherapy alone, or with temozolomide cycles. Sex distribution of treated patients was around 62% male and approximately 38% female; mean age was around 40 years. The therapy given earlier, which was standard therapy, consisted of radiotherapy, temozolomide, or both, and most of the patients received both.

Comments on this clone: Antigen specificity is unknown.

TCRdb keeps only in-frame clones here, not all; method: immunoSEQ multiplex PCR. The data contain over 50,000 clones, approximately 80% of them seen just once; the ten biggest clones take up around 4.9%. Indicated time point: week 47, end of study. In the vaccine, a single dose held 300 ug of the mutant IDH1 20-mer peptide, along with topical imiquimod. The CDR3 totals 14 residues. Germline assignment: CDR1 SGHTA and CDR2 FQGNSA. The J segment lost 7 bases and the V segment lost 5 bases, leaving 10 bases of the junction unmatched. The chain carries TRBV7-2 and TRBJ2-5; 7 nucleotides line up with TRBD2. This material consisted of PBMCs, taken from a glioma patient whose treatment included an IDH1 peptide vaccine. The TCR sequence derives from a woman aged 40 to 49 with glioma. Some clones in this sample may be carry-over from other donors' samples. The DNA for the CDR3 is TGTGCCAGCAGCCCCGCCGGCCCGGGGGGGACCCAGTACTTC. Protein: CASSPAGPGGTQYF.